This T cell receptor (beta chain) originates from a study of T cells after yellow fever vaccination. In its sample, this clonotype was seen a few times. The antigen remains unidentified. Study outcomes and limitations: Primary-vaccination clones mostly resurfaced post-booster (approximately 96% CD4, approximately 87% CD8).

TCRdb called the 5' RACE reads again in MiXCR, with one record for every CDR3 protein. In the table there are 620,000 or so distinct CDR3 sequences, 9% to 15% of which are singletons. Sample: PBMCs, taken on the day of the yellow fever booster vaccination. The origin of this receptor is a man aged 30 to 39 who received the YFV17D yellow fever vaccine.

The CDR3 DNA reads TGCAGTGTATGGGGGGAGTCCTACGAGCAGTACTTC. It yields the protein CSVWGESYEQYF. The V call is TRBV20-1, the J call TRBJ2-7; a possible D gene is TRBD2 (6 bases). Germline loops: CDR1 DFQATT, CDR2 SNEGSKA (reference sequence). The V end lost 7 bases, the J end lost 1 base, and 11 bases lay between the germline ends. The CDR3 extends over 12 amino acids.